What follows are 10 T cell receptor beta chains derived from one specimen sequenced in a study of CD8 T cells in ankylosing spondylitis. TCRdb fed the 5' RACE reads into MiXCR, producing one record per CDR3 protein. The sample comprises under 300,000 distinct CDR3 sequences, about 10% of which are singletons, and less than 7.5% rests with the top ten. The specimen was blood, either unsorted or a sorted T cell fraction (not recorded which). The source is a male donor with ankylosing spondylitis or in good health (not recorded which).

This clonotype was picked up a small number of times. This sequence joins TRBV20-1 and TRBJ1-1; 8 nucleotides match TRBD1. Germline-derived CDR1 and CDR2 are DFQATT and SNEGSKA (reference sequence). The CDR3 contains 14 residues. The ends lost 6 bases at V and 0 bases at J; junction bases unmatched: 6. The CDR3 DNA sequence: TGCAGTGCGCACCGGGACAGGTTGAACACTGAAGCTTTCTTT. This sequence encodes CSAHRDRLNTEAFF.

Ten or more counts support this clonotype. The gene calls are TRBV6-5 and TRBJ2-3; D gene unclear. Germline lookup yields CDR1 MNHEY and CDR2 SVGAGI. Trimming took off 0 bases at V and 6 bases at J, with 10 bases between the two ends. This CDR3 is 14 amino acids long. As DNA, the CDR3 is TGTGCCAGCAGTTACTCGAAACTTTGGGATACGCAGTATTTT. Translated: CASSYSKLWDTQYF.

This clonotype was observed many times. V is TRBV29-1 and J is TRBJ2-1, with 12 bases that match TRBD2. The CDR3 loop spans 15 amino acids. Losses at the gene ends were 1 base for V and 2 bases for J; bases not matched to a gene: 0. Germline CDR1 SQVTM, CDR2 ANQGSEA. As DNA, the CDR3 is TGCAGCGTTGAAGGGACTAGCGGGGCCTACAATGAGCAGTTCTTC. Residues: CSVEGTSGAYNEQFF.

This clonotype was seen a few times. The chain couples TRBV25-1 to TRBJ2-4; D is possibly TRBD1 (6 bases). Germline CDR1 is MGHDK and CDR2 is SYGVNS. Trimming removed 7 bases from V and 3 bases from J, with 7 bases in between. This CDR3 region has 12 residues. The CDR3 region has the DNA TGTGCCAGCACGGACAGCAAAAACATTCAGTACTTC. Amino acid sequence: CASTDSKNIQYF.

The chain couples TRBV5-1 to TRBJ2-5; 10 bases map to TRBD1. Germline-derived CDR1 and CDR2 are SGHRS and YFSETQ. The CDR3 runs to 14 residues. The V gene end was trimmed by 2 bases and the J gene end by 3 bases; junction bases not matched to a gene: 1. CDR3 region: CASSLGTGEETQYF. As DNA, the CDR3 is TGCGCCAGCAGCTTAGGGACAGGGGAAGAGACCCAGTACTTC. Using reference TRBV5-1 and TRBJ2-5 for the parts outside the CDR3, the full variable domain is KAGVTQTPRYLIKTRGQQVTLSCSPISGHRSVSWYQQTPGQGLQFLFEYFSETQRNKGNFPGRFSGRQFSNSRSEMNVSTLELGDSALYLCASSLGTGEETQYFGPGTRLLVL.

This clonotype came up many times. The chain couples TRBV11-2 to TRBJ2-7; unclear D gene. The CDR3 is made up of 14 amino acids. The germline V and J ends were trimmed by 3 bases and 5 bases, with 14 bases remaining between them. Germline V gene lookup returns CDR1 SGHAT and CDR2 FQNNGV. This CDR3 is CASSFKAGSHEQYF. Here the CDR3 DNA reads TGTGCCAGCAGCTTCAAAGCTGGGTCCCACGAGCAGTACTTC.

V usage is TRBV12-3 or TRBV12-4 and J usage is TRBJ2-4; D unclear. This CDR3 spans 13 amino acids. V was pared by 3 bases and J by 8 bases, with 11 bases between. CDR3 coding DNA: TGTGCCAGCAGTTTTGTCACGGGCGACATTCAGTACTTC. It is translated as CASSFVTGDIQYF.

The chain employs TRBV6-1 and TRBJ2-2; 8 bases agree with TRBD2. V trimming: 3 bases; J trimming: 5 bases; junction bases outside the gene matches: 5. The germline V gene encodes CDR1 MNHNS and CDR2 SASEGT. This CDR3 contains 15 residues. In DNA, the CDR3 is TGTGCCAGCAGTGAGAGGACTAGCCTTACCGGGGAGCTGTTTTTT. This codes for CASSERTSLTGELFF.

At least ten counts were recorded for this clonotype. V gene TRBV5-8 combines with J gene TRBJ2-1; D is possibly TRBD1 (5 bases). Germline CDR1 and CDR2: SGHTS and YDEGEE. Trimming pared 4 bases from V and 10 bases from J, leaving 18 bases between. The CDR3 runs 14 residues. The CDR3 region has the DNA TGTGCCAGCAGCAGACGACAGACCTACGAAGAGCAGTTCTTC. Its protein is CASSRRQTYEEQFF.

This clonotype was observed many times. V gene TRBV12-3 or TRBV12-4 combines with J gene TRBJ1-2; D ambiguous. This CDR3 has 15 amino acids. V gave up 6 bases and J gave up 5 bases, with 19 bases separating them. DNA of the CDR3: TGTGCCAGCAGCAGAACTGGTGGGCAGGCTTATGGCTACACCTTC. Its protein is CASSRTGGQAYGYTF.